The 12 T cell receptor beta chains in this list originate from one sample, sequenced in a study of T cell responses to AZD1222 COVID-19 vaccine. Generated by immunoSEQ multiplex PCR, the TCRdb table keeps only in-frame clones and is missing some. The sample contains about 110,000 clones, around 90% of which appear only once. The source material was peripheral blood, sampled on day 0 of AZD1222 vaccination. Source of these receptors: an adult in good health.

The chain has TRBV28 and TRBJ1-6; D is undetermined. V was trimmed by 1 base and J by 6 bases, leaving 13 bases between them. Germline values: CDR1 MDHEN, CDR2 SYDVKM. This CDR3 region has 16 residues. The CDR3 sequence: CASSLSRRPPNSPLHF. The CDR3 coding sequence is TGTGCCAGCAGTTTATCCAGACGACCTCCTAATTCACCCCTCCACTTT.

The chain links TRBV7-2 to TRBJ2-4, with D possibly called TRBD1 or TRBD2 (5 bases each). Per germline, CDR1 SGHTA and CDR2 FQGNSA. The germline V and J ends were trimmed by 5 bases and 2 bases, with 13 bases remaining between them. CDR3 length: 15 residues. The CDR3 DNA is TGTGCCAGCAGCGAATTCAGGGAGACCAAAAACATTCAGTACTTC. This encodes CASSEFRETKNIQYF.

The chain combines TRBV12-5 with TRBJ2-1; D is ambiguous. Germline V gene data show CDR1 as LGHNT and CDR2 as FRNRAP. V was trimmed by 7 bases and J by 0 bases, leaving 10 bases between them. This CDR3 contains 14 residues. The CDR3 DNA reads as TGTGCTAGTGCCCGAACCAGCTCCTACAATGAGCAGTTCTTC. Translated, it gives CASARTSSYNEQFF.

This clone was recorded once. The chain uses TRBV7-2 and TRBJ1-6; weak D call: TRBD1 (5 bases). The CDR3 length is 16 residues. CDR1 and CDR2 from the germline V gene are SGHTA and FQGNSA. V was cut by 5 bases and J by 3 bases, with 14 bases left in between. The CDR3, as DNA: TGTGCCAGCAGCGAACACTCTGGGGGCTATAATTCACCCCTCCACTTT. Its translation is CASSEHSGGYNSPLHF.

V is TRBV6-1 and J is TRBJ2-3, with D maybe TRBD2 (6 bases). The CDR3 extends over 18 amino acids. Trimming pared 2 bases from V and 4 bases from J, leaving 22 bases between. Germline V gene lookup returns CDR1 MNHNS and CDR2 SASEGT. CDR3 sequence: CASSELPEGFVAADTQYF. CDR3 nucleotides: TGTGCCAGCAGTGAACTCCCGGAGGGGTTTGTTGCCGCAGATACGCAGTATTTT.

The V and J genes are TRBV6-1 and TRBJ1-2; 8 nucleotides agree with TRBD1. Germline assignment: CDR1 MNHNS and CDR2 SASEGT. Germline trimming cut 3 bases from V and 7 bases from J; bases unmatched to any gene: 4. This CDR3 contains 13 residues. CDR3: CASSDPTGVGYTF. CDR3 nucleotides: TGTGCCAGCAGTGACCCGACAGGGGTTGGCTACACCTTC.

The CDR3 bases are TGTGCCAGCAACGGGTATCGGACAAACTATGGCTACACCTTC. It translates to CASNGYRTNYGYTF. The chain combines TRBV28 with TRBJ1-2; tentative D call: TRBD1 (5 bases). The CDR3 covers 14 residues. Trimming shortened V by 7 bases and J by 2 bases, and 14 bases separated the two germline ends. CDR1 and CDR2 (germline): MDHEN, SYDVKM.

V gene TRBV6-5 combines with J gene TRBJ2-7; maybe TRBD2 (6 bases). Trimming cost V 0 bases and J 2 bases, with 14 bases left between them. CDR3 length: 16 residues. The germline CDR1 and CDR2 sequences are MNHEY and SVGAGI. Here the CDR3 DNA reads TGTGCCAGCAGTTACTCGGGATCCGGCGGGGCCTACGAGCAGTACTTC. As protein: CASSYSGSGGAYEQYF.

This chain joins TRBV19 and TRBJ1-2; 11 bases agree with TRBD1. CDR1 is LNHDA and CDR2 is SQIVND in the germline V gene (reference sequence). The CDR3 has 16 amino acids. The ends lost 3 bases at V and 2 bases at J; junction bases unmatched: 5. CDR3 sequence reads: CASSIGQGAGNYGYTF. The CDR3 nucleotides are TGTGCCAGTAGTATCGGACAGGGGGCTGGGAACTATGGCTACACCTTC.

This chain joins TRBV27 and TRBJ2-1; perhaps TRBD1 as D (5 bases). CDR1 is MNHEY and CDR2 is SMNVEV in the germline V gene (reference sequence). V lost 3 bases and J lost 2, with 11 bases in between. The CDR3 consists of 15 residues. The CDR3 nucleotides read TGTGCCAGCAGTTTTTGGGCGGACACCTACAATGAGCAGTTCTTC. Translated, it gives CASSFWADTYNEQFF.

The chain has TRBV27 and TRBJ1-2; a weak D match, TRBD1 (6 bases). Deletions cut 2 bases from V and 7 bases from J, with 14 bases between. Germline lookup yields CDR1 MNHEY and CDR2 SMNVEV (reference sequence). This CDR3 contains 14 residues. The CDR3 DNA follows: TGTGCCAGCAGTTTAACGATAACAGGGCTTGGCTACACCTTC. Its protein is CASSLTITGLGYTF.

The J gene is TRBJ2-3, the V gene TRBV5-5, with TRBD2 matching 10 bases. The CDR3 has 17 amino acids. From germline, CDR1 is SGHKS and CDR2 YYEKEE (reference sequence). V dropped 0 bases and J dropped 2; count of bases not matched to a gene: 6. CDR3 sequence: CASSLASGSSHTDTQYF. In nucleotides, the CDR3 is TGTGCCAGCAGCTTGGCTAGCGGGAGTTCTCACACAGATACGCAGTATTTT.